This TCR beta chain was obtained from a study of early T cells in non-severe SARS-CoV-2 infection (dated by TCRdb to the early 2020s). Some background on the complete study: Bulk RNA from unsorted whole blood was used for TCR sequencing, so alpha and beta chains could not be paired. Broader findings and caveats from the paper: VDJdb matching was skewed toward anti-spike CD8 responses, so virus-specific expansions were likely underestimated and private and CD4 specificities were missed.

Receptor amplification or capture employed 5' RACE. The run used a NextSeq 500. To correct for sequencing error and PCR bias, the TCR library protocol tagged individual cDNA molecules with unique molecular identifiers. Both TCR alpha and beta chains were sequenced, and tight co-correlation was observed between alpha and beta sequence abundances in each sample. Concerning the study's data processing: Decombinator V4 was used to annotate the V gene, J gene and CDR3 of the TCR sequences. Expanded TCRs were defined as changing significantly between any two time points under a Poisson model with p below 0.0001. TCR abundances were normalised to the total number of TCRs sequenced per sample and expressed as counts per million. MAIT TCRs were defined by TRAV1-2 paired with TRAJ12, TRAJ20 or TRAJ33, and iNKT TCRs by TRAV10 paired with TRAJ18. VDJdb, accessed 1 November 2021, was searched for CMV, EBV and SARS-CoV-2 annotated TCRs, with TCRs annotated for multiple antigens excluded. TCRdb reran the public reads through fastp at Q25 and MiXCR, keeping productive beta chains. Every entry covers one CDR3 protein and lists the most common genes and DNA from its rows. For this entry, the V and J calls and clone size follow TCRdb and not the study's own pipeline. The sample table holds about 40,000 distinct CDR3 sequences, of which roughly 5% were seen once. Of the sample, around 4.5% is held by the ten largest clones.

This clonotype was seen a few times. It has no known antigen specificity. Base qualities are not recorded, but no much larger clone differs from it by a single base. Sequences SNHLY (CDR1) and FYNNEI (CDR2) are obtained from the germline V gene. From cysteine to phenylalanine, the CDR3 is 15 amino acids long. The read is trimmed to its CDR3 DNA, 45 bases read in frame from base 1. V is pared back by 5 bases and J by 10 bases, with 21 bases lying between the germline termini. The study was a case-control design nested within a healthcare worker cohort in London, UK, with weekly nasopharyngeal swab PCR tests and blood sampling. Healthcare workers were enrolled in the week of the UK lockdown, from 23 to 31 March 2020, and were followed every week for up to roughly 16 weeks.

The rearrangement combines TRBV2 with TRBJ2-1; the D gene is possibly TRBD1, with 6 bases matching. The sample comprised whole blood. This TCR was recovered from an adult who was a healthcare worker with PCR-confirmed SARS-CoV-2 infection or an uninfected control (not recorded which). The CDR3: CASSPPGPVQGEQFF. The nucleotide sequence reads TGTGCCAGCAGTCCCCCCGGACCAGTACAGGGCGAGCAGTTCTTC.